The clone carrying this T cell receptor beta chain ranks as medium-sized. This entry is derived from a study of T cell changes during pregnancy in multiple sclerosis. The data were produced by immunoSEQ multiplex PCR, yet TCRdb's version contains in-frame clones alone and is incomplete. The repertoire holds about 42,000 clones, with 75% to 95% as singletons. The clonotype comes from a female donor in good health, enrolled as a control in a pregnancy study. Sample: CD4+ T cells from peripheral blood mononuclear cells, taken after pregnancy.

The CDR3 here is CASSHDPTGNEQFF. CDR3 DNA sequence: TGCGCCAGCAGCCACGATCCAACGGGGAATGAGCAGTTCTTC. The chain couples TRBV5-1 to TRBJ2-1; weak D call: TRBD2 (5 bases). CDR3 size: 14 residues. In germline, CDR1 is SGHRS, CDR2 YFSETQ. V was pared by 4 bases and J by 7 bases, with 15 bases between.